The 9 T cell receptor beta chains below were found in one sample sequenced in a study of blood T cells in healthy people across ages. Alongside a J-beta primer mix, a sample-barcoded 5' primer served in a second PCR lasting about 6 to 12 cycles. Each CDR3 protein is one row after TCRdb ran MiXCR on the 5' RACE reads. The data hold approximately 810,000 distinct CDR3 sequences, with around 28% observed a single time. The sequencing input was blood. The source of these receptors is a woman older than 75 in good health.

In its sample, this clonotype was seen many times. The V and J genes are TRBV9 and TRBJ2-7; 8 bases are a match to TRBD2. The V gene end was trimmed by 0 bases and the J gene end by 4 bases; junction bases not matched to a gene: 6. This CDR3 has 15 amino acids. CDR1 and CDR2 from the germline V gene are SGDLS and YYNGEE. CDR3: CASSVGGGGMYEQYF. DNA for the CDR3: TGTGCCAGCAGCGTAGGAGGCGGGGGGATGTACGAGCAGTACTTC.

This clonotype has a count of ten or more. This chain connects TRBV6-1 to TRBJ2-4, with TRBD2 identical over 11 bases. CDR3 length equals 17 residues. Germline CDR1 is MNHNS and CDR2 is SASEGT. V lost 3 bases, J lost 4 bases, and 8 bases stayed unmatched. The CDR3 reads CASSEGLAGGKKNIQYF. The CDR3 DNA reads TGTGCCAGCAGTGAGGGTCTAGCGGGGGGAAAGAAAAACATTCAGTACTTC.

This clonotype was counted once. The junction does not match germline at one end; this may be a read error. CDR3 sequence reads: CASSSALGPGMNTESFF. In DNA form, the CDR3 reads TGCGCCAGCAGCTCCGCCCTCGGACCGGGAATGAACACTGAATCTTTCTTT. V usage is TRBV5-1 and J usage is TRBJ1-1; no reliable D call. Germline lookup yields CDR1 SGHRS and CDR2 YFSETQ. The CDR3 length is 17 residues.

This clonotype came up many times. CDR3 coding DNA: TGTGCCAGCACCGAGACAGGGAGCGGAAGCTACGAGCAGTACTTC. Encoded protein: CASTETGSGSYEQYF. This chain joins TRBV12-3 or TRBV12-4 and TRBJ2-7; 7 nucleotides match TRBD1. The junction had 12 bases not matched to a gene; V was cut back by 7 bases and J by 3 bases. The CDR3 contains 15 residues.

A few counts support this clonotype. The chain couples TRBV3-1 to TRBJ2-3; 8 bases map to TRBD1. The CDR3 runs 18 residues. Germline V gene lookup returns CDR1 LGHDT and CDR2 YNNKEL (reference sequence). J lost 4 bases, V lost 1 base, and 13 bases had no gene match. In nucleotides, the CDR3 is TGTGCCAGCAGCCAAGCTTTCAGTTCGGACAGGGTGGCAGATACGCAGTATTTT. Translation: CASSQAFSSDRVADTQYF.

As regards this clonotype: A much larger clonotype is one base distant, so this may be a read error. This chain links TRBV27 with TRBJ2-3; the D call may be TRBD1 or TRBD2 (8 bases each). Per germline, CDR1 MNHEY and CDR2 SMNVEV (reference sequence). The V gene lost 8 bases and the J gene lost 0 bases, with 21 bases spanning the gap. The CDR3 totals 17 residues. The CDR3, as DNA: TGTGCCAGCGCCAGGACTAGCAGGGGGCTTAGCACAGATACGCAGTATTTT. Translation gives CASARTSRGLSTDTQYF.

This clonotype was observed a handful of times. The V call is TRBV6-2 or TRBV6-3, the J call TRBJ1-6, with TRBD1 matching over 7 bases. This CDR3 region has 18 residues. CDR1 and CDR2 from the germline V gene are MNHEY and SVGEGT. Germline trimming cut 2 bases from V and 3 bases from J; bases unmatched to any gene: 10. CDR3 coding DNA: TGTGCCAGCAGTTACAGTACCCGGGACAGAGACTATAATTCACCCCTCCACTTT. It yields the protein CASSYSTRDRDYNSPLHF.

In this sample, this clonotype turned up a few times. This may stem from a read error, because a much larger clone lies one nucleotide away. The chain combines TRBV20-1 with TRBJ2-7, with D perhaps assigned TRBD1 or TRBD2 (5 bases each). Between the trimmed V and J ends, which lost 3 bases and 3 bases, there was a span of 15 bases. The CDR3 covers 14 residues. CDR1 DFQATT and CDR2 SNEGSKA come from the germline V gene (reference sequence). The CDR3 region is CSASTGTKSYEQYF. The CDR3 DNA is TGCAGTGCTAGCACCGGGACCAAAAGCTACGAGCAGTACTTC.

The chain employs TRBV20-1 and TRBJ1-5, with D maybe TRBD1 (5 bases). Germline values: CDR1 DFQATT, CDR2 SNEGSKA (reference sequence). Deletions cut 0 bases from V and 6 bases from J, with 12 bases between. This CDR3 region has 14 residues. In DNA form, the CDR3 reads TGCAGTGCTAGAGATTGGGGGAACCCTCAGCCCCAGCATTTT. Protein sequence: CSARDWGNPQPQHF.